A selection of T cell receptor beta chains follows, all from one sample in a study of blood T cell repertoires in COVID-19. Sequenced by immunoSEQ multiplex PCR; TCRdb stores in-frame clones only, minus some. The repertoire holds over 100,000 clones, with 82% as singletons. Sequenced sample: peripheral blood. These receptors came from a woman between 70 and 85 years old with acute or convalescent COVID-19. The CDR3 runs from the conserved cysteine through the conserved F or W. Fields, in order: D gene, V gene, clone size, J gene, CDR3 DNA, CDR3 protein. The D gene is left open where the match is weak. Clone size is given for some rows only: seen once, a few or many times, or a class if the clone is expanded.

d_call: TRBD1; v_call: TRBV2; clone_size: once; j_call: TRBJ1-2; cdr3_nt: TGTGCCAGCAGCAGGGACAGGGAGTATGGCTACACCTTC; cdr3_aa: CASSRDREYGYTF
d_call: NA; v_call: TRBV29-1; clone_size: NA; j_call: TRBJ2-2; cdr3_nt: TGCAGCGTCAGGACTGTGAACACCGGGGAGCTGTTTTTT; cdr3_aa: CSVRTVNTGELFF
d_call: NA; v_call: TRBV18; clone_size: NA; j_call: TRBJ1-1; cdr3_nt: TGTGCCAGCACCTTCGGGGGGAACACTGAAGCTTTCTTT; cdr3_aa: CASTFGGNTEAFF
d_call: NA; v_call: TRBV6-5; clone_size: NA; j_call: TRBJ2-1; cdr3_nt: TGTGCCAGCAGTTCCACGGGGAATGAGCAGTTCTTC; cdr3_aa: CASSSTGNEQFF
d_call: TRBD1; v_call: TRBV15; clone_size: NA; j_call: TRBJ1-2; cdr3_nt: TGTGCCACCAGCAGGGCAGACAGGGGGGAATATGGCTACACCTTC; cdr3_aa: CATSRADRGEYGYTF
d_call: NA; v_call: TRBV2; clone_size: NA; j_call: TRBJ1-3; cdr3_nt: TGTGCCAGCAGTGAATTAAGAAACACCATATATTTT; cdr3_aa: CASSELRNTIYF
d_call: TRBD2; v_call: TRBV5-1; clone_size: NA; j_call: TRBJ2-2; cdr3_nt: TGCGCCAGCAGCTTGGGCGGGGGAAACACCGGGGAGCTGTTTTTT; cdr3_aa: CASSLGGGNTGELFF
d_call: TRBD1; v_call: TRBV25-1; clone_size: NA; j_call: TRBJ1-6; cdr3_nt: TGTGCCAGCCTCCCGTCAGGGGCAGGGGGACATTTGTCACCCCTCCACTTT; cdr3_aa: CASLPSGAGGHLSPLHF
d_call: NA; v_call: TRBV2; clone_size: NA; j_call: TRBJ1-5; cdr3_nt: TGTGCCAGCAGTGAACGATTACAGGGCAATCAGCCCCAGCATTTT; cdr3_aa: CASSERLQGNQPQHF
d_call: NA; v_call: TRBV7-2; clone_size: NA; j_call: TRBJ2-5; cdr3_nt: TGTGCCAGCAGTTTTCCCAGAGGAGGTCGGGAGACCCAGTACTTC; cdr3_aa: CASSFPRGGRETQYF
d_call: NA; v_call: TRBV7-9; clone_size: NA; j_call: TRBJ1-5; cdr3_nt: TGTGCCAGCAGCTTAATGACAGGAGGGCCCCAGCATTTT; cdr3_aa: CASSLMTGGPQHF
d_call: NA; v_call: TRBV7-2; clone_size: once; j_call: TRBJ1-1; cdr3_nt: TGTGCCAGCACTCCTAGGGGAAGGGGCACTGAAGCTTTCTTT; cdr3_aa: CASTPRGRGTEAFF
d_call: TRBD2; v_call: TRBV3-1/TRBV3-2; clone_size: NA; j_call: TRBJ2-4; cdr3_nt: TGTGCCAGCAGCCGAGCAACGGGGGGGGCCAAAAACATTCAGTACTTC; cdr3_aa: CASSRATGGAKNIQYF
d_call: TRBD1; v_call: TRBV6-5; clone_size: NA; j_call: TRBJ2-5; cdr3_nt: TGTGCCAGCAGCGGGACAGGGCGGGAGGAGACCCAGTACTTC; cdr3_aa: CASSGTGREETQYF
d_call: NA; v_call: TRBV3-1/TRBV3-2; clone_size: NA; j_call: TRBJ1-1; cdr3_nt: TGTGCCAGCAGCCAAGTAAACCGGAGAGGCACTGAAGCTTTCTTT; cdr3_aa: CASSQVNRRGTEAFF
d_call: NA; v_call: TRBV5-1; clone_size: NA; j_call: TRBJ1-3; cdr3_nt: TGCGCCAGCAGCCCGTCAGGGGACTCTGGAAACACCATATATTTT; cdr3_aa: CASSPSGDSGNTIYF
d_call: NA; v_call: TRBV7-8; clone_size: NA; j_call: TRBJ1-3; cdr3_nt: TGTGCCAGCAGCTTAGTGGTCGGAGGCTCTGGAAACACCATATATTTT; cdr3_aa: CASSLVVGGSGNTIYF
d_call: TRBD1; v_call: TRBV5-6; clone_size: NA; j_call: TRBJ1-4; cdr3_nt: TGTGCCAGCAGCGCTGACAGGGTCGGTGAAAAACTGTTTTTT; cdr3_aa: CASSADRVGEKLFF
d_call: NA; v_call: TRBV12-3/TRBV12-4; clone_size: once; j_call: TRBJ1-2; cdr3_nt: TGTGCCAGCAGTACGACAGCCGGCCAATTCACCTTC; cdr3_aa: CASSTTAGQFTF
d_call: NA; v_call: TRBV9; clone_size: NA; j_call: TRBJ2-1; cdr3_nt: TGTGCCAGCAGCGTAGTCCCGGGGGTGTACTACAATGAGCAGTTCTTC; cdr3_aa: CASSVVPGVYYNEQFF
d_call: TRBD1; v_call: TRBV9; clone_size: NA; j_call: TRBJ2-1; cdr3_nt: TGTGCCAGCAGCCCCCGGCAGGGGGCAAACAATGAGCAGTTCTTC; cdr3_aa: CASSPRQGANNEQFF
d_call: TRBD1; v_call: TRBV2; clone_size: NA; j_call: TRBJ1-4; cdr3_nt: TGTGCCAGCAGTGAGGACAGGGGGGGAAAACTGTTTTTT; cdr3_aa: CASSEDRGGKLFF
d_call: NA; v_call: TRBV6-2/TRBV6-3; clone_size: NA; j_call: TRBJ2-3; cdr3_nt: TGTGCCAGCAGTTCCCTCACAGATACGCAGTATTTT; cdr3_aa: CASSSLTDTQYF
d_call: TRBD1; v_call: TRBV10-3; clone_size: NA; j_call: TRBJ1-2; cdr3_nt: TGTGCCATCAGTGAGCTGGACAGGGGGCAGGGCTACACCTTC; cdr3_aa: CAISELDRGQGYTF
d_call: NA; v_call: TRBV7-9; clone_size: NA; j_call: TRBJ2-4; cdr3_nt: TGTGCCAGCAGCTTCCCGGAAGGACTCGTCCTTAAAAACATTCAGTACTTC; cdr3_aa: CASSFPEGLVLKNIQYF
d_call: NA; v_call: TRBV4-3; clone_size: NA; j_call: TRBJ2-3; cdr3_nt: TGCGCCAGCAGCCAAGATTCGGGAGATACGCAGTATTTT; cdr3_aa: CASSQDSGDTQYF
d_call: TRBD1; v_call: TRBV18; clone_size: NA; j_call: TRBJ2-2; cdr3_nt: TGTGCCAGCTCACCATCTTCGAACAGGGGGGCCGGGGAGCTGTTTTTT; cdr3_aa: CASSPSSNRGAGELFF
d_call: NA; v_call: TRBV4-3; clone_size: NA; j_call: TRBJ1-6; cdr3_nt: TGCGCCAGCAGCCAAACCCCCCAGTATAATTCACCCCTCCACTTT; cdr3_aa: CASSQTPQYNSPLHF